A single sample is the source of the 10 T cell receptor beta chains below, sequenced in a study of T-cell reconstitution after alpha-beta-depleted transplantation in children listed by TCRdb under 2016. The library was obtained by PCR. Sequencing was performed on an Illumina HiSeq 2500. TCR libraries were prepared with molecular barcoding, using unique molecular identifiers to normalize TCRbeta repertoire quantification. The public reads were reanalyzed by TCRdb: fastp trimming at Q25, MiXCR alignment, in-frame beta chains only. Identical CDR3 protein sequences are pooled into one entry, listed with their most common genes and DNA. Present in this sample are 90,000 to 120,000 distinct CDR3 sequences, about 6% of which were seen just once. The ten top clones hold roughly 24% of the sample. Read against the paper, the sample's treatment or condition label means: allogeneic hematopoietic cell transplantation with graft depleted of TCRalphabeta T cells and CD19 B cells.

Sequencing was performed on PBMCs, mostly from graft donor cells, taken 360 days after TCRalphabeta/CD19-depleted stem cell transplant. These receptor sequences come from a male patient aged 2 to 10 who had a stem cell transplant for acute lymphoblastic leukemia, so the T cells may come from the graft donor.

CDR3 bases: TGTGCCAGCAGCCACCCCGGGAACCTAGACAATGAGCAGTTCTTC. It specifies CASSHPGNLDNEQFF. This sequence joins TRBV7-9 and TRBJ2-1; a possible D gene is TRBD2 (5 bases). Germline CDR1 and CDR2: SEHNR and FQNEAQ (reference sequence). With 5 bases removed from V and 5 bases from J, the gap between germline ends came to 16 bases. CDR3 length equals 15 residues.

The sample holds many counts of this clonotype. The chain couples TRBV18 to TRBJ1-1; no firm D call. The CDR3 covers 12 residues. Germline CDR1 is KGHSH and CDR2 is LQKENI. V was pared by 3 bases and J by 6 bases, with 8 bases between. CDR3 bases: TGTGCCAGCTCACCTCGACACTCTGAAGCTTTCTTT. As protein: CASSPRHSEAFF.

This clonotype has just a few counts. The chain uses TRBV9 and TRBJ2-7; D is undetermined. The V gene's germline CDR1 is SGDLS and CDR2 YYNGEE. CDR3 length equals 16 residues. V was clipped by 1 base and J by 4 bases, with 18 bases between them. The chain's CDR3 is CASSVNVQDLAYEQYF. The CDR3 DNA follows: TGTGCCAGCAGCGTAAACGTTCAGGATCTTGCTTACGAGCAGTACTTC.

This clonotype was seen at least ten times. DNA of the CDR3: TGTGCCAGCAGCTGGACTTTCTCTGGGGCCAACGTCCTGACTTTC. It yields the protein CASSWTFSGANVLTF. The chain uses TRBV6-1 and TRBJ2-6; TRBD2 might be the D (5 bases). The germline gives CDR1 MNHNS, CDR2 SASEGT. V was trimmed by 6 bases and J by 0 bases, leaving 9 bases between them. The CDR3 totals 15 residues.

The rearrangement uses TRBV11-3 and TRBJ2-1; 10 bases are shared with TRBD1. This CDR3 comprises 15 residues. The junction had 8 bases not matched to a gene; V was cut back by 5 bases and J by 7 bases. Germline CDR1 SGHNT, CDR2 YENEEA. The CDR3 spells CASSPRGQGFNEQFF. CDR3 DNA: TGTGCCAGCAGCCCTCGGGGACAGGGGTTTAATGAGCAGTTCTTC.

This clonotype showed up many times. The chain is built from TRBV14 and TRBJ2-4; D uncertain. CDR3 length: 15 amino acids. Germline-derived CDR1 and CDR2 are SGHDN and FVKESK. V lost 4 bases to trimming and J lost 2 bases, with 12 bases between them. CDR3 in amino acids: CASSLSGRTKNIQYF. The CDR3 nucleotides read TGTGCCAGCAGCCTTTCTGGAAGGACCAAAAACATTCAGTACTTC.

This clonotype was recorded at least ten times. V usage is TRBV20-1 and J usage is TRBJ2-3; tentatively, D is TRBD2 (5 bases). Germline CDR1 DFQATT, CDR2 SNEGSKA (reference sequence). The CDR3 contains 13 residues. V was shortened by 5 bases and J by 5 bases, with 14 bases between the two germline ends. The chain's CDR3 is CSAPPGGGDTQYF. In DNA form, the CDR3 reads TGCAGTGCTCCTCCGGGTGGAGGAGATACGCAGTATTTT.

This clonotype was picked up many times. The chain has TRBV4-3 and TRBJ2-2; TRBD2 might be the D (6 bases). Germline V CDR1 and CDR2: LGHNA, YSLEER. V was trimmed by 0 bases and J by 1 base, leaving 6 bases between them. CDR3 length equals 15 residues. The chain's CDR3 is CASSQDSGNTGELFF. In nucleotides, the CDR3 is TGCGCCAGCAGCCAAGATAGCGGGAACACCGGGGAGCTGTTTTTT.

This clonotype was recorded at least ten times. The rearrangement links TRBV9 to TRBJ1-2, with D maybe TRBD1 (5 bases). Germline CDR1 and CDR2: SGDLS and YYNGEE. CDR3 length equals 12 residues. V was pared by 7 bases and J by 2 bases, with 9 bases between. The CDR3 bases are TGTGCCAGCCAAGGGGCGAACTATGGCTACACCTTC. Residues: CASQGANYGYTF.

This clonotype was seen a handful of times. This chain uses TRBV5-1 with TRBJ1-6; a possible D gene is TRBD1 (5 bases). Germline V gene lookup returns CDR1 SGHRS and CDR2 YFSETQ. V was trimmed by 4 bases and J by 0 bases, leaving 14 bases between them. The length of the CDR3 is 17 residues. The chain's CDR3 is CASSGGTSHSYNSPLHF. The DNA of the CDR3 is TGCGCCAGCAGCGGCGGGACGTCCCACTCCTATAATTCACCCCTCCACTTT.